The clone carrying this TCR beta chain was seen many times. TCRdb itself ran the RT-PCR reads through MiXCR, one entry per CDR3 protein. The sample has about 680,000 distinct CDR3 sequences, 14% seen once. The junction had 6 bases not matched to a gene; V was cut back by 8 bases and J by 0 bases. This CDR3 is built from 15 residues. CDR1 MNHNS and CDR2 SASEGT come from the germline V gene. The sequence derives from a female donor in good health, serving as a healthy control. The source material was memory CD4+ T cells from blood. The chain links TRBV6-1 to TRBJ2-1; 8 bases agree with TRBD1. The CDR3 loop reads CASGRQGTSYNEQFF. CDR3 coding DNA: TGTGCCAGCGGGAGACAGGGGACCTCCTACAATGAGCAGTTCTTC.